One TCR beta chain is described in this entry. The CDR3 runs to 12 residues. The V end was cut by 6 bases, the J end by 8 bases, with 13 bases between. TCRdb's copy holds only in-frame clones and misses some; the assay was immunoSEQ multiplex PCR. This sample carries approximately 210,000 clones, roughly 88% of them seen once, and the ten largest clones take approximately 1.5%. This sample was taken from a study of blood T cell repertoires in COVID-19. At the level of the study: T cells, B-cell-depleted T cells, or PBMCs supplied cDNA or gDNA.

The clonotype comes from a young man with active or convalescent COVID-19. This sequence joins TRBV12-3 or TRBV12-4 and TRBJ1-2; D may be TRBD1 (5 bases). Sample: peripheral blood. The CDR3 here is CASRAGLSGYTF. The DNA of the CDR3 is TGTGCCAGCAGAGCAGGGTTGTCCGGCTACACCTTC.